This T cell receptor beta chain emerged from a study of response to subunit inactivated influenza vaccine. The germline V gene encodes CDR1 MGHRA and CDR2 YSYEKL. Trimming took off 2 bases at V and 1 base at J, with 12 bases between the two ends. This CDR3 has 16 amino acids. Each CDR3 protein gets one entry after TCRdb re-called the RT-PCR reads with MiXCR. The sample carries about 700,000 distinct CDR3 sequences, around 16% recorded once. About this clonotype: Its antigen is still unknown.

Overall study findings and caveats: There was a suggestion from the authors that each seasonal influenza vaccination recruits few new T cells.

The origin of this receptor is a man aged 50 to 59 who received an inactivated influenza vaccine. The rearrangement links TRBV4-1 to TRBJ2-1; D might be TRBD1 (6 bases). This specimen was PBMCs from blood, taken 11 to 12 days after vaccination. The CDR3 reads CASSQQQGFSYNEQFF. The CDR3 DNA reads TGCGCCAGCAGCCAACAGCAGGGGTTTTCCTACAATGAGCAGTTCTTC.